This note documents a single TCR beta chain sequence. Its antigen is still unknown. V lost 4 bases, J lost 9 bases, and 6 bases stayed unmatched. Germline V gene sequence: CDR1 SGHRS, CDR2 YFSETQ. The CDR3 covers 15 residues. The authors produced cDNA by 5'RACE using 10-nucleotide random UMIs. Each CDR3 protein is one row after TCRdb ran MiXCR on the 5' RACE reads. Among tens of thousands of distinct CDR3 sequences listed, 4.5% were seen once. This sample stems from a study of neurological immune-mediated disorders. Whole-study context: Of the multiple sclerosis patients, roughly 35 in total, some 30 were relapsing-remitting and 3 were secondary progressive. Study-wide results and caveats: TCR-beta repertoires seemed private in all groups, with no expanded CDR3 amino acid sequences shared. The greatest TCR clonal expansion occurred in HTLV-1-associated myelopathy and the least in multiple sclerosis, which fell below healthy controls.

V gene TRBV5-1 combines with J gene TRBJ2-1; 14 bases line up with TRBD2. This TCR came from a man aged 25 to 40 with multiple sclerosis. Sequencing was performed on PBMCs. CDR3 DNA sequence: TGCGCCAGCAGCCTGGGACTAGCGGGGGTCGGTGAGCAGTTCTTC. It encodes CASSLGLAGVGEQFF.